Listed here are 14 T cell receptor beta chains from one sample, sequenced in a study of blood T cell repertoires in COVID-19. The table came from immunoSEQ multiplex PCR; TCRdb's copy has only in-frame clones and leaves some out. The sample includes 150,000 to 200,000 clones, about nine tenths of them seen just once. The sequenced material came from peripheral blood. These receptor sequences come from a man in his fifties or sixties with acute or convalescent COVID-19.

This rearrangement joins TRBV7-8 to TRBJ1-5, with TRBD1 identical over 7 bases. Germline V gene data show CDR1 as SGHVS and CDR2 as FQNEAQ. The CDR3 covers 16 residues. The V segment lost 1 base and the J segment 3 bases; nucleotides outside the gene matches: 6. CDR3 amino acids: CASSLGKQGLNQPQHF. CDR3 sequence (DNA): TGTGCCAGCAGCTTAGGGAAACAGGGGCTCAATCAGCCCCAGCATTTT. The complete variable domain, with remaining parts taken from reference TRBV7-8 and TRBJ1-5, reads GAGVSQSPRYKVAKRGQDVALRCDPISGHVSLFWYQQALGQGPEFLTYFQNEAQLDKSGLPSDRFFAERPEGSVSTLKIQRTQQEDSAVYLCASSLGKQGLNQPQHFGDGTRLSIL.

This sequence joins TRBV10-3 and TRBJ2-5; 8 bases fit TRBD2. CDR3 length equals 14 residues. Germline trimming cut 6 bases from V and 2 bases from J; bases unmatched to any gene: 5. CDR1 and CDR2 from the germline V gene are ENHRY and SYGVKD. Here the CDR3 DNA reads TGTGCCATCAGCCTCGGGACTAGACAAGAGACCCAGTACTTC. It translates to CAISLGTRQETQYF.

A word on this clone: Other DNA sequences from this sample encode an identical CDR3 as well. This sequence joins TRBV7-3 and TRBJ1-1; TRBD1 might be the D (5 bases). Between the trimmed V and J ends, which lost 5 bases and 1 base, there was a span of 8 bases. The CDR3 is 13 residues long. Germline V CDR1 and CDR2: SGHTA, FQGTGA. As DNA, the CDR3 is TGTGCCAGCAGCCAGCAGGGGAACACTGAAGCTTTCTTT. It codes for CASSQQGNTEAFF. The complete variable domain, with remaining parts taken from reference TRBV7-3 and TRBJ1-1, reads GAGVSQTPSNKVTEKGKYVELRCDPISGHTALYWYRQSLGQGPEFLIYFQGTGAADDSGLPNDRFFAVRPEGSVSTLKIQRTERGDSAVYLCASSQQGNTEAFFGQGTRLTVV.

V usage is TRBV28 and J usage is TRBJ1-5; perhaps TRBD1 as D (6 bases). There are 17 residues in the CDR3. Germline loops: CDR1 MDHEN, CDR2 SYDVKM. V was pared by 5 bases and J by 0 bases, with 17 bases between. The CDR3 sequence: CASSTETGGYSNQPQHF. CDR3 DNA: TGTGCCAGCAGTACAGAGACAGGCGGCTATAGCAATCAGCCCCAGCATTTT. Drawing the rest from reference TRBV28 and TRBJ1-5, the complete variable domain is DVKVTQSSRYLVKRTGEKVFLECVQDMDHENMFWYRQDPGLGLRLIYFSYDVKMKEKGDIPEGYSVSREKKERFSLILESASTNQTSMYLCASSTETGGYSNQPQHFGDGTRLSIL.

The chain combines TRBV4-2 with TRBJ1-6; perhaps TRBD1 as D (5 bases). This CDR3 comprises 16 residues. The V gene's germline CDR1 is LGHNA and CDR2 YNFKEQ. V was shortened by 0 bases and J by 6 bases, with 12 bases between the two germline ends. DNA for the CDR3: TGTGCCAGCAGCCAAGATCGTCAGGGCTTTAATTCACCCCTCCACTTT. It codes for CASSQDRQGFNSPLHF.

The count of this clone is one. The V call is TRBV7-9, the J call TRBJ2-7, with 7 bases lining up with TRBD2. V trimming: 3 bases; J trimming: 4 bases; junction bases outside the gene matches: 6. This CDR3 has 14 amino acids. Per germline, CDR1 SEHNR and CDR2 FQNEAQ (reference sequence). The CDR3 region is CASSFAGVFYEQYF. The CDR3 DNA reads as TGTGCCAGCAGCTTCGCGGGAGTCTTTTACGAGCAGTACTTC.

V is TRBV7-3 and J is TRBJ2-1; 12 positions match TRBD2. Trimming removed 4 bases from V and 10 bases from J; junction bases left unmatched: 8. Germline CDR1 and CDR2: SGHTA and FQGTGA. This CDR3 is built from 15 residues. The CDR3 bases are TGTGCCAGCAGCTCGACTAGCGGGAGTCCGGGAGAGCAGTTCTTC. This codes for CASSSTSGSPGEQFF.

The DNA for the CDR3 is TGTGCCACCAGCGGGGGCGACTCTACCACCTACGAGCAGTACTTC. This codes for CATSGGDSTTYEQYF. The chain has TRBV15 and TRBJ2-7; a possible D gene is TRBD1 (6 bases). Looked up from germline, CDR1 is LNHNV and CDR2 is YYDKDF (reference sequence). The CDR3 totals 15 residues. The V end lost 5 bases, the J end lost 2 bases, and 16 bases lay between the germline ends.

V usage is TRBV24-1 and J usage is TRBJ1-2, with D perhaps TRBD1 (6 bases). The CDR3 extends over 15 amino acids. Trimming left V 3 bases short and J 3 bases short, with 13 bases between. Germline assignment: CDR1 KGHDR and CDR2 SFDVKD. Here the CDR3 DNA reads TGTGCCACCAGTGATGGGGGGGGGCGAGACTATGGCTACACCTTC. It is translated as CATSDGGGRDYGYTF.

V is TRBV2 and J is TRBJ2-1; 10 positions agree with TRBD2. The CDR3 extends over 15 amino acids. Unmatched junction bases numbered 8, after V lost 3 bases and J lost 9 bases. Germline assignment: CDR1 SNHLY and CDR2 FYNNEI. CDR3 amino acids: CASSDSLAGVSEQFF. The CDR3 bases are TGTGCCAGCAGTGACAGTCTAGCGGGAGTAAGTGAGCAGTTCTTC.

The chain has TRBV27 and TRBJ2-5, with D unresolved. CDR1 is MNHEY and CDR2 is SMNVEV in the germline V gene (reference sequence). V lost 5 bases and J 3 bases, leaving 10 bases between the germline ends. The CDR3 spans 13 residues. The DNA for the CDR3 is TGTGCCAGCAGTCCCTGGTCAGAAGAGACCCAGTACTTC. Its protein is CASSPWSEETQYF.

This clone appeared a single time. The chain has TRBV7-3 and TRBJ2-5; 7 bases fit TRBD2. The V gene end was trimmed by 3 bases and the J gene end by 3 bases; junction bases not matched to a gene: 1. Germline V gene sequence: CDR1 SGHTA, CDR2 FQGTGA. The CDR3 sequence is 13 residues long. The CDR3, as DNA: TGTGCCAGCAGCTTCGCGGGGGAAGAGACCCAGTACTTC. Its protein is CASSFAGEETQYF.

The chain couples TRBV29-1 to TRBJ1-5, with 8 nucleotides matching TRBD1. The CDR3 has 14 amino acids. Trimming at V came to 5 bases and at J to 3 bases, leaving 6 bases not matched to a gene. Germline V gene data show CDR1 as SQVTM and CDR2 as ANQGSEA. The DNA for the CDR3 is TGCAGCGTTCTTACAGGGGGGTACAATCAGCCCCAGCATTTT. Protein sequence: CSVLTGGYNQPQHF.

This clone was recorded only once. The V and J genes are TRBV14 and TRBJ1-1; D remains ambiguous. The CDR3 is 14 residues long. V was cut by 5 bases and J by 4 bases, with 14 bases left in between. Germline lookup yields CDR1 SGHDN and CDR2 FVKESK. The CDR3 bases are TGTGCCAGCAGCTCGGGAGGGTTGAGCACTGAAGCTTTCTTT. Its translation is CASSSGGLSTEAFF.